This is a list of T cell receptor beta chains from one sample in a study of shared clonotypes between healthy human individuals. The data were produced by immunoSEQ multiplex PCR, yet TCRdb's version contains in-frame clones alone and is incomplete. The sample holds over 850,000 clones, around 82% seen once. Sequenced input: memory CD4+ T cells from PBMCs. The source is a man aged 18 to 29 in good health. Some clones in this sample may be carry-over from other donors' samples. Each CDR3 is given with its conserved first and last residue. D genes are given only for firm matches. The size entry is marked missing in some rows and otherwise reads once, few, many or a size class.

D	length	J	V	size	DNA	CDR3
TRBD2	15	TRBJ2-2	TRBV2	.	TGTGCCAGCAGCAGACTAGCGGGGTGGACCGGGGAGCTGTTTTTT	CASSRLAGWTGELFF
TRBD1	13	TRBJ1-1	TRBV30	.	TGTGCCTCCCGGGACAGGGGGCTAGGTGAAGCTTTCTTT	CASRDRGLGEAFF
TRBD1	14	TRBJ1-2	TRBV5-1	.	TGCGCCAGCAGCCCCGCGGGACAGGGATATGGCTACACCTTC	CASSPAGQGYGYTF
TRBD2	15	TRBJ2-1	TRBV2	.	TGTGCCAGCAGTGACGGGAGGAGCTCCTACAATGAGCAGTTCTTC	CASSDGRSSYNEQFF
TRBD1	13	TRBJ2-1	TRBV28	.	TGTGCCAGCAGTATAGACAGGGACCATGAGCAGTTCTTC	CASSIDRDHEQFF
.	13	TRBJ2-7	TRBV28	few	TGTGCCAGCAGCGACAGAAGTCCCTACGAGCAGTACTTC	CASSDRSPYEQYF
TRBD2	14	TRBJ2-7	TRBV11-2	.	TGTGCCAGCAGGGTAGCGGGAGGGCCTAGAGAGCAGTACTTC	CASRVAGGPREQYF
TRBD1	13	TRBJ2-4	TRBV29-1	.	TGCAGCGTTGAAGGACAGGGTAAAAACATTCAGTACTTC	CSVEGQGKNIQYF
.	16	TRBJ2-1	TRBV15	.	TGTGCCACCAGCAGTACGGGCAGGGGCAAGGTAAATGAGCAGTTCTTC	CATSSTGRGKVNEQFF
.	12	TRBJ1-1	TRBV7-2	.	TGTGCCAGCAGCCCAGAAGCTGCTGAAGCTTTCTTT	CASSPEAAEAFF
.	15	TRBJ2-1	TRBV10-3	.	TGTGCCATCAGTGAGTCGGAATACGGCTACAATGAGCAGTTCTTC	CAISESEYGYNEQFF
.	16	TRBJ2-7	TRBV19	.	TGTGCCAGTATCATTCGCGGAGACCCTCTTTTCCACGAGCAGTACTTC	CASIIRGDPLFHEQYF
TRBD2	11	TRBJ2-7	TRBV28	.	TGTGCCGTCGGGGGGATCTACGAGCAGTACTTC	CAVGGIYEQYF
.	15	TRBJ1-6	TRBV30	.	TGTGCCTGGAGTGGCACCTGGTTTCGGGGTTCACCCCTCCACTTT	CAWSGTWFRGSPLHF
.	11	TRBJ1-2	TRBV28	.	TGTGCCAGCGGACGGTCCTCGCGCTACACCTTC	CASGRSSRYTF
TRBD1	13	TRBJ2-7	TRBV6-5	.	TGTGCCAGCAGACGGACAGGGGGCTACGAGCAGTACTTC	CASRRTGGYEQYF
TRBD1	14	TRBJ2-5	TRBV4-1	once	TGCGCCAGCAGCCACACAGGGGCGTGGGAGACCCAGTACTTC	CASSHTGAWETQYF
.	11	TRBJ1-1	TRBV19	many	TGTGCCAGTAGTCAGAACACTGAAGCTTTCTTT	CASSQNTEAFF
TRBD2	15	TRBJ2-7	TRBV6-5	many	TGTGCCAGCAGTTACTCGACTAGCGGGGCCTACGAGCAGTACTTC	CASSYSTSGAYEQYF
.	17	TRBJ2-2	TRBV21-1	.	TGTGCCAGCAGCAAAGCAGGCGGCAGGGAGAACACCGGGGAGCTGTTTTTT	CASSKAGGRENTGELFF
.	13	TRBJ1-1	TRBV18	few	TGTGCCAGCTCACCTGTTAGTAGGGGTGAAGCTTTCTTT	CASSPVSRGEAFF
.	14	TRBJ2-1	TRBV7-2	.	TGTGCCAGCAGCTTAGGAGGCAGGCCCAATGAGCAGTTCTTC	CASSLGGRPNEQFF
.	13	TRBJ2-2	TRBV7-2	.	TGTGCCAGCAGCCCGGGCGGGACCGGGGAGCTGTTTTTT	CASSPGGTGELFF
TRBD2	15	TRBJ2-1	TRBV5-1	.	TGCGCCAGCAGCTTGGAGGCGGGAGTCTACAATGAGCAGTTCTTC	CASSLEAGVYNEQFF
.	13	TRBJ1-1	TRBV19	.	TGTGCCAGTAGTATAGTGGTGGGACCTCGGGCTTTCTTT	CASSIVVGPRAFF
.	14	TRBJ1-5	TRBV30	few	TGTGCCTGGGACCAGGGTTGGGGCAATCAGCCCCAGCATTTT	CAWDQGWGNQPQHF
TRBD1	14	TRBJ1-2	TRBV18	few	TGTGCCAGCTCACCATCGCGACAGGGGGTCGGCTACACCTTC	CASSPSRQGVGYTF
.	12	TRBJ2-7	TRBV30	once	TGTGCCTGGAGTATCGGCGGCCGTGAGCAGTACTTC	CAWSIGGREQYF
TRBD2	16	TRBJ2-1	TRBV5-4	.	TGTGCCAGCAGCACGGGGACTAGCGGGTTCTACAATGAGCAGTTCTTC	CASSTGTSGFYNEQFF
TRBD1	15	TRBJ1-1	TRBV5-1	.	TGCGCCAGCAGCTCAACGACAGGGTCCCCACTGGGAGCTTTCTTT	CASSSTTGSPLGAFF
.	13	TRBJ2-7	TRBV30	.	TGTGCCTGGAGGGTTTCAGCATCCAGGGAGCAGTACTTC	CAWRVSASREQYF
TRBD1	15	TRBJ2-7	TRBV19	.	TGTGCCAGTAGTCACCCCTCCACAGGGGGCAACGAGCAGTACTTC	CASSHPSTGGNEQYF
.	18	TRBJ1-1	TRBV4-2	.	TGTGCCAGCAGCCAAGAAGGGGACGAAACGATAGGGAACACTGAAGCTTTCTTT	CASSQEGDETIGNTEAFF
.	13	TRBJ1-5	TRBV18	.	TGTGCCAGCTCACCCACACCCGGTCAGCCCCAGCATTTT	CASSPTPGQPQHF
.	14	TRBJ2-4	TRBV11-2	.	TGTGCCAGCAGCTTAATGGGACTCAAAAACATTCAGTACTTC	CASSLMGLKNIQYF
TRBD2	19	TRBJ2-7	TRBV5-1	.	TGCGCCAGCAGCTTGACCGGGACTAGCGGGAGGGATCTCCGGGGCGAGCAGTACTTC	CASSLTGTSGRDLRGEQYF
TRBD1	16	TRBJ1-2	TRBV12-5	.	TGTGCTAGTGGTTTGTTCACAGGGGGAGCTAGCTATGGCTACACCTTC	CASGLFTGGASYGYTF
.	13	TRBJ1-1	TRBV28	.	TGTGCCAGCAGTTTGTTTCTGATCACTGAAGCTTTCTTT	CASSLFLITEAFF
.	17	TRBJ2-7	TRBV28	.	TGTGCCAGCAGTTTAGATCAACCAATGCGATCCACCAACGAGCAGTACTTC	CASSLDQPMRSTNEQYF
TRBD2	15	TRBJ2-1	TRBV7-3	.	TGTGCCAGCAGCTTAGGCCTAGCGGTTTACAATGAGCAGTTCTTC	CASSLGLAVYNEQFF
.	12	TRBJ2-7	TRBV6-1	.	TGTGCCTTAGCGGTAAGCTCCTACGAGCAGTACTTC	CALAVSSYEQYF
TRBD1	15	TRBJ2-2	TRBV5-1	.	TGCGCCAGCAGCTGGGCCGGGACAGGCTACGGGGAGCTGTTTTTT	CASSWAGTGYGELFF
TRBD1	15	TRBJ2-5	TRBV15	.	TGTGCCACCAGCAGAGCGGGACAGTATCAAGAGACCCAGTACTTC	CATSRAGQYQETQYF
TRBD1	17	TRBJ2-2	TRBV9	.	TGTGCCAGCAGTCCTAAGATGAGACAGGGGAACACCGGGGAGCTGTTTTTT	CASSPKMRQGNTGELFF
.	12	TRBJ1-2	TRBV2	.	TGTGCCAGCAGGCCCGGGCGTGGTGGCTACACCTTC	CASRPGRGGYTF
.	13	TRBJ1-5	TRBV11-2	.	TGTGCCAGCAGCTTAGTAAGCAATCAGCCCCAGCATTTT	CASSLVSNQPQHF
.	12	TRBJ1-3	TRBV6-1	once	TGTGCCAGCATGAACTCTGGAAACACCATATATTTT	CASMNSGNTIYF
TRBD2	14	TRBJ2-1	TRBV7-2	.	TGTGCCAGCAGCTACCTTAGCGGGAGAGATGAGCAGTTCTTC	CASSYLSGRDEQFF
.	15	TRBJ2-3	TRBV18	.	TGTGCCAGCTCCCCATCCACCCCCCGCGGAGATACGCAGTATTTT	CASSPSTPRGDTQYF
.	14	TRBJ1-2	TRBV4-2	few	TGTGCCAGCAGCCCTCCCGGGACGGACTATGGCTACACCTTC	CASSPPGTDYGYTF
.	12	TRBJ2-7	TRBV25-1	.	TGTGCTAGCGGGACAGGGACCTACGAGCAGTACTTC	CASGTGTYEQYF
.	13	TRBJ2-5	TRBV9	.	TGTGCCAGCAGCGTACAGGGGAGAGAGACCCAGTACTTC	CASSVQGRETQYF
.	12	TRBJ2-7	TRBV27	.	TGTGCCAGCACCTCCAGGGCCTACGAGCAGTACTTC	CASTSRAYEQYF
.	15	TRBJ2-1	TRBV28	.	TGTGCCAGCAGTTCTAATGGACTCCCCTACAATGAGCAGTTCTTC	CASSSNGLPYNEQFF
.	14	TRBJ1-2	TRBV2	.	TGTGCCAGCAGTGAAGCGCTTCAGGCCCCTTGGAAGACCTTC	CASSEALQAPWKTF
.	13	TRBJ2-3	TRBV9	.	TGTGCCAGCAGCGTAGTCCAGGCAGATACGCAGTATTTT	CASSVVQADTQYF
.	16	TRBJ2-7	TRBV5-1	.	TGCGCCAGCAGCTTGGACGCCCGACAGACTGACTACGAGCAGTACTTC	CASSLDARQTDYEQYF
.	12	TRBJ1-2	TRBV7-3	.	TGTGCCAGCAGCGACCCTGGGGAGAGCTACACCTTC	CASSDPGESYTF